This T cell receptor beta chain was sequenced in a study of blood T cell repertoires in COVID-19. Whole-study context: Acute and convalescent COVID-19 samples came from the United States, Italy and Spain. From T cells, B-cell-depleted T cells, or PBMCs came the material, which was cDNA or gDNA.

Original handling: Amplified reference gene primers provided the basis for estimating nucleated cell counts. Sequencing was performed with immunoSEQ multiplex PCR; in TCRdb, only in-frame clones are kept and a portion is missing. The V and J calls and clone size were taken over from that table, and D and trimming were inferred from the DNA. This table holds about 180,000 clones, 83% found once. This CDR3 spans 16 amino acids. V shed 1 base, J shed 5 bases, and the junction held 5 bases outside the gene matches. Germline V gives CDR1 LNHDA, CDR2 SQIVND (reference sequence). Sample: peripheral blood. V and J are TRBV19 and TRBJ1-6, with 7 bases aligning to TRBD1. This clonotype was sampled from a human donor in a cohort sampled during active COVID-19. CDR3 protein: CASSIGPGQNNSPLHF. The CDR3 bases are TGTGCCAGTAGTATAGGACCGGGACAGAATAATTCACCCCTCCACTTT.